The 14 T cell receptor beta chains presented below share a single source sample, sequenced in a study of T-cell reconstitution after alpha-beta-depleted transplantation in children. Unique molecular identifiers were used to barcode this TCRbeta library. TCRdb called the PCR reads again in MiXCR, with one record for every CDR3 protein. The sample has hundreds of thousands of distinct CDR3 sequences, 16% seen once. The sample consisted of PBMCs from the stem cell graft donor, taken from the stem cell graft. These receptors were collected from a human donor who donated a stem cell graft to a child with acute myeloid leukemia.

This clonotype occurred many times. The chain joins TRBV20-1 to TRBJ1-6, with TRBD1 matching 7 bases. Germline trimming cut 6 bases from V and 14 bases from J; bases unmatched to any gene: 7. Germline V CDR1 and CDR2: DFQATT, SNEGSKA (reference sequence). There are 11 residues in the CDR3. The CDR3 DNA reads TGCAGTGCCGAGACAGGGTTGGCCCTCCACTTT. It encodes CSAETGLALHF.

Remarks on this clonotype: It may be a read error: a sequence one base away is much more abundant. V and J are TRBV12-3 or TRBV12-4 and TRBJ2-1, with D maybe TRBD1 (5 bases). This CDR3 is 15 amino acids long. CDR3: CGSTPTDLRYNEQFF. CDR3 bases: TGTGGCAGCACCCCGACAGACCTTAGATACAATGAGCAGTTCTTC.

This clonotype was seen many times. The V call is TRBV20-1, the J call TRBJ1-2; D unresolved. From germline, CDR1 is DFQATT and CDR2 SNEGSKA (reference sequence). CDR3 size: 14 residues. The ends were cut back, 3 bases at V and 2 bases at J, with 13 bases in the middle. The CDR3 reads CSARENGLNYGYTF. The DNA for the CDR3 is TGCAGTGCTAGGGAGAACGGACTAAACTATGGCTACACCTTC.

The chain uses TRBV6-5 and TRBJ1-4; D ambiguous. V shed 0 bases and J shed 0 bases, with 17 bases lying between them. Germline V lookup: CDR1 MNHEY, CDR2 SVGAGI. This CDR3 is 19 amino acids long. The CDR3 loop is CASSYSPTGTQATNEKLFF. CDR3 sequence (DNA): TGTGCCAGCAGTTACTCTCCCACGGGAACCCAAGCAACTAATGAAAAACTGTTTTTT.

This clonotype was observed at least ten times. The rearrangement uses TRBV29-1 and TRBJ2-7; a weak D match, TRBD2 (5 bases). Trimming left V 4 bases short and J 3 bases short, with 13 bases between. The CDR3 runs 13 residues. Germline V lookup: CDR1 SQVTM, CDR2 ANQGSEA. The CDR3 loop is CSVGDVRGYEQYF. The CDR3 DNA is TGCAGCGTTGGAGACGTCCGGGGCTACGAGCAGTACTTC.

The V call is TRBV21-1, the J call TRBJ2-7; the table's D call TRBD1 went unverified against the DNA. TRBV21-1 is described as a pseudogene. The CDR3 consists of 15 residues. Written as DNA, the CDR3 is TGTGCCAGCAGCAAAGCCCAGGGGGATGGCTACGAGCAGTACTTC. This sequence encodes CASSKAQGDGYEQYF.

Ten or more counts support this clonotype. This chain uses TRBV9 with TRBJ1-1; D uncertain. Germline values: CDR1 SGDLS, CDR2 YYNGEE. The CDR3 is made up of 14 amino acids. V dropped 4 bases and J dropped 6 bases, with 16 bases sitting between them. CDR3 sequence (DNA): TGTGCCAGCAGCTTGGGAGGAGAGTCGGCTGAAGCTTTCTTT. Translation gives CASSLGGESAEAFF.

This sequence joins TRBV18 and TRBJ2-3, with D perhaps TRBD2 (6 bases). The ends were cut back, 3 bases at V and 1 base at J, with 8 bases in the middle. The CDR3 spans 14 residues. In germline, CDR1 is KGHSH, CDR2 LQKENI. DNA of the CDR3: TGTGCCAGCTCACCGAGGAGGGGCACAGATACGCAGTATTTT. This gives the protein CASSPRRGTDTQYF.

This clonotype was observed a handful of times. The V gene is TRBV20-1, the J gene TRBJ2-7; TRBD2 might be the D (6 bases). Deletions cut 1 base from V and 2 bases from J, with 18 bases between. The germline V gene has CDR1 DFQATT and CDR2 SNEGSKA (reference sequence). CDR3 length: 16 amino acids. In DNA form, the CDR3 reads TGCAGTGCTAGAGCTCAAGGCGGGGCCGTACCCTACGAGCAGTACGTC. Encoded protein: CSARAQGGAVPYEQYV.

This clonotype appeared many times. V usage is TRBV5-6 and J usage is TRBJ1-1, with D uncertain. Germline V gene data show CDR1 as SGHDT and CDR2 as YYEEEE. The V and J ends lost 4 bases and 3 bases respectively, with 16 bases between them. The CDR3 sequence is 15 residues long. The CDR3: CASSLFGGGDTEAFF. The CDR3 DNA follows: TGTGCCAGCAGCCTTTTTGGCGGTGGGGACACTGAAGCTTTCTTT. The full variable domain, in which reference TRBV5-6 and TRBJ1-1 provide the parts outside the CDR3, is DAGVTQSPTHLIKTRGQQVTLRCSPKSGHDTVSWYQQALGQGPQFIFQYYEEEERQRGNFPDRFSGHQFPNYSSELNVNALLLGDSALYLCASSLFGGGDTEAFFGQGTRLTVV.

This clonotype showed up many times. The chain combines TRBV10-2 with TRBJ2-1; D ambiguous. Trimming removed 0 bases from V and 4 bases from J, with 1 base in between. Germline V gene data show CDR1 as WSHSY and CDR2 as SAAADI. The CDR3 is 12 amino acids. This chain's CDR3 is CASSESYNEQFF. Written as DNA, the CDR3 is TGCGCCAGCAGTGAGTCGTACAATGAGCAGTTCTTC.

This clonotype was recorded many times. This chain uses TRBV20-1 with TRBJ2-7; D not resolved. V was shortened by 6 bases and J by 1 base, with 10 bases between the two germline ends. The CDR3 is made up of 12 amino acids. Looked up from germline, CDR1 is DFQATT and CDR2 is SNEGSKA (reference sequence). The CDR3 spells CSATGPSYEQYF. For the CDR3, the DNA is TGCAGTGCCACCGGGCCTTCCTACGAGCAGTACTTC.

This chain connects TRBV10-3 to TRBJ2-3, with D tentatively TRBD1 (5 bases). This CDR3 is 15 amino acids long. Germline values: CDR1 ENHRY, CDR2 SYGVKD. V lost 0 bases and J lost 4, with 11 bases in between. As DNA, the CDR3 is TGTGCCATCAGTGAGTCCAATGGACAACCAGATACGCAGTATTTT. It codes for CAISESNGQPDTQYF.

This clonotype was found many times. The CDR3 here is CSASERTGGNQPQHF. CDR3 DNA: TGCAGTGCTAGTGAGCGGACAGGGGGCAATCAGCCCCAGCATTTT. The J gene is TRBJ1-5, the V gene TRBV20-1, with 9 bases fitting TRBD1. Germline V lookup: CDR1 DFQATT, CDR2 SNEGSKA (reference sequence). Trimming at V came to 3 bases and at J to 2 bases, leaving 5 bases not matched to a gene. This CDR3 has 15 residues.